A single sample is the source of the 6 T cell receptor beta chains below, sequenced in a study of blood T cell repertoires in COVID-19. Assay: immunoSEQ multiplex PCR; the TCRdb copy retains only in-frame clones and omits some. The table has roughly 250,000 clones, roughly nine tenths seen once; the top ten hold approximately 1.3%. Sequencing was carried out using PBMCs or T cells enriched from blood (not recorded which). Source of these receptors: a human donor in a cohort exposed to, infected with or recovered from COVID-19 (not recorded which). The donor label of this sample is uncertain.

The chain employs TRBV6-4 and TRBJ2-1, with 11 nucleotides matching TRBD2. The germline gives CDR1 MRHNA, CDR2 SNTAGT. The CDR3 is 15 amino acids. V lost 2 bases and J lost 6; bases outside the gene matches: 3. DNA for the CDR3: TGTGCCAGCAGTGACGATAGCGGGGGGGCCAATGAGCAGTTCTTC. Its translation: CASSDDSGGANEQFF.

The chain employs TRBV11-3 and TRBJ2-3, with TRBD2 matching 12 bases. The germline V gene encodes CDR1 SGHNT and CDR2 YENEEA. The junction had 6 bases not matched to a gene; V was cut back by 3 bases and J by 2 bases. The CDR3 sequence is 17 residues long. The CDR3 protein is CASSFRLAGDSTDTQYF. The CDR3 DNA reads TGTGCCAGCAGCTTCCGACTAGCGGGGGACTCCACAGATACGCAGTATTTT.

This chain links TRBV3-1 (or the pseudogene TRBV3-2) with TRBJ1-6; D gene ambiguous. The CDR3 runs to 12 residues. V was cut by 2 bases and J by 8 bases, with 4 bases left in between. Looked up from germline, CDR1 is LGHDT and CDR2 is YNNKEL (reference sequence). Here the CDR3 DNA reads TGTGCCAGCAGCCAACAGGATTCACCCCTCCACTTT. The encoded protein is CASSQQDSPLHF.

The chain employs TRBV7-2 and TRBJ2-7; D perhaps matches TRBD1 (6 bases). Trimming left V 5 bases short and J 6 bases short, with 11 bases between. The CDR3 loop spans 12 amino acids. Germline V CDR1 and CDR2: SGHTA, FQGNSA. Here the CDR3 reads CASSSNRVEQYF. CDR3 sequence (DNA): TGTGCCAGCAGCAGTAACAGGGTCGAGCAGTACTTC.

The chain has TRBV12-1 and TRBJ2-7; the table's D call, TRBD2, was not checked against the DNA. TRBV12-1 is noted as a pseudogene. The CDR3 has 16 amino acids. The CDR3 loop is CASSFEEPQSSYEQYF. CDR3 nucleotides: TGTGCCAGCAGCTTTGAGGAGCCTCAAAGCTCCTACGAGCAGTACTTC.

This clone was found once. This chain joins TRBV6-5 and TRBJ1-1; 7 bases match TRBD1. The CDR3 is made up of 15 amino acids. The germline CDR1 and CDR2 sequences are MNHEY and SVGAGI. The J segment lost 0 bases and the V segment lost 7 bases, leaving 8 bases of the junction unmatched. The CDR3 region is CASTLQGFLNTEAFF. CDR3 DNA sequence: TGTGCCAGCACCCTACAGGGGTTTCTGAACACTGAAGCTTTCTTT.